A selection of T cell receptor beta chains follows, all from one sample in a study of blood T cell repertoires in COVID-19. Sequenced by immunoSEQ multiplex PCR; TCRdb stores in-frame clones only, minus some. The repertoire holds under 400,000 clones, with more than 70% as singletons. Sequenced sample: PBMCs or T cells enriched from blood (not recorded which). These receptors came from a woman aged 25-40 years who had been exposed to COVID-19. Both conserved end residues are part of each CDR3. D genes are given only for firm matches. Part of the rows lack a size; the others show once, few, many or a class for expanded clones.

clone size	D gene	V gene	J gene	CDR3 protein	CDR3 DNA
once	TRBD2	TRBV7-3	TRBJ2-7	CASSSRTGPGASGVSYEQYF	TGTGCCAGCAGCTCCCGCACAGGCCCTGGGGCTAGCGGGGTCTCCTACGAGCAGTACTTC
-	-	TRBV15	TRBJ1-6	CATSRVGLDSPLHF	TGTGCCACCAGCAGAGTTGGCTTGGATTCACCCCTCCACTTT
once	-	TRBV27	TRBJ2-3	CASMRLSGRDTQYF	TGTGCCAGCATGCGGCTAAGCGGACGCGATACGCAGTATTTT
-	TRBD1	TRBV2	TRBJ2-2	CASSPTGTGTSGELFF	TGTGCCAGCAGCCCAACCGGGACAGGGACTTCCGGGGAGCTGTTTTTT
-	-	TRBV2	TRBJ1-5	CARGGRRGGDQPQHF	TGTGCCCGCGGGGGACGGCGGGGGGGTGATCAGCCCCAGCATTTT
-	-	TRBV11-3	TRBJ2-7	CASSLAGLLSYEQYF	TGTGCCAGCAGCTTAGCCGGACTCCTATCCTACGAGCAGTACTTC
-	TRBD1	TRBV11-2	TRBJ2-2	CASSYTGGYTGELFF	TGTGCCAGCAGCTATACAGGGGGTTACACCGGGGAGCTGTTTTTT
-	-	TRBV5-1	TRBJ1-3	CASSPGVSGNTIYF	TGCGCCAGCAGCCCCGGGGTCTCTGGAAACACCATATATTTT
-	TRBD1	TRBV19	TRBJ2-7	CASRGQGVRDEQYF	TGTGCCAGTAGAGGACAGGGGGTTCGCGACGAGCAGTACTTC
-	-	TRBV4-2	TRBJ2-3	CASSPQPAAGSNTDTQYF	TGTGCCAGCAGCCCCCAGCCCGCTGCGGGGAGCAACACAGATACGCAGTATTTT
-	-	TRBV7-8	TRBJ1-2	CASSSLATANYGYTF	TGTGCCAGCAGTTCACTCGCCACAGCTAACTATGGCTACACCTTC
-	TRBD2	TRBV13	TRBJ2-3	CASSLGRGGSDTQYF	TGTGCCAGCAGCTTAGGCCGCGGGGGGTCAGATACGCAGTATTTT
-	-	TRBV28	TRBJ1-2	CASIGGVGSSNYGYTF	TGTGCCAGCATAGGGGGGGTGGGCAGCTCTAACTATGGCTACACCTTC
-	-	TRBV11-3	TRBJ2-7	CASSRNRGDDYEQYF	TGTGCCAGCAGCCGTAATCGGGGTGACGACTACGAGCAGTACTTC